This T cell receptor beta chain appears in the sequencing data of a study of identical twins. General study points: Models came in too low on out-of-frame TCR alpha sharing in monozygotic twins. In drawing conclusions, the study used cross-sectional statistical analysis and did not follow the same donors. Out-of-frame alpha sequences common to twins were enriched for low generation probability. Insertions were reduced in abundant cord blood beta clonotypes but not in memory repertoires.

From the 5' RACE reads, TCRdb called clonotypes with MiXCR, one entry per CDR3 protein. The sample lists approximately 350,000 distinct CDR3 sequences; about 12% were seen once. The CDR3 consists of 14 residues. The germline V gene encodes CDR1 MDHEN and CDR2 SYDVKM. The ends were cut back, 6 bases at V and 1 base at J, with 11 bases in the middle. As to this clonotype: Antigen specificity is unknown.

These data are also associated with another study on yellow fever vaccine responses in identical twins.

The rearrangement links TRBV28 to TRBJ2-3; D is undetermined. The sample consisted of CD8+ T cells sorted from blood. This receptor was taken from a woman aged 18-30 years in good health. CDR3 DNA sequence: TGTGCCAGCAGCCAGATGGCAGGCACAGATACGCAGTATTTT. The encoded protein is CASSQMAGTDTQYF.